Following are 26 T cell receptor beta chains from one sample sequenced in a study of blood T cell repertoires in COVID-19. Sequencing was performed with immunoSEQ multiplex PCR; in TCRdb, only in-frame clones are kept and a portion is missing. Of approximately 16,000 clones in the sample, less than 90% are singletons; the top ten hold under 2.5%. The sequenced sample consisted of peripheral blood. The source is a woman in her 70s in a cohort sampled during active or convalescent COVID-19.

This clone appeared a single time. A junction end diverges from the germline sequence, so it may reflect a read error. The V gene is TRBV28, the J gene TRBJ1-4; 7 bases are shared with TRBD1. CDR3 length: 12 amino acids. Germline V lookup: CDR1 MDHEN, CDR2 SYDVKM. The CDR3 nucleotides are TGTGCCAGCAGTTTACTGGCGGGACAGAGGGTTTTT. It codes for CASSLLAGQRVF.

V usage is TRBV3-1 (or the pseudogene TRBV3-2) and J usage is TRBJ1-1; no clear D. The CDR3 has 14 amino acids. CDR1 is LGHDT, CDR2 YNNKEL, per germline (reference sequence). The ends were cut back, 1 base at V and 0 bases at J, with 6 bases in the middle. The CDR3 is CASSQGLVNTEAFF. The CDR3 nucleotides read TGTGCCAGCAGCCAAGGTCTAGTGAACACTGAAGCTTTCTTT.

Written as DNA, the CDR3 is TGTGCCACCAGCAGATTTAGTGCGGGGGGGACCCAGTACTTC. This sequence encodes CATSRFSAGGTQYF. This chain links TRBV15 with TRBJ2-5; 8 nucleotides agree with TRBD2. Germline V gene lookup returns CDR1 LNHNV and CDR2 YYDKDF (reference sequence). The CDR3 extends over 14 amino acids. The V gene end was trimmed by 2 bases and the J gene end by 7 bases; junction bases not matched to a gene: 6.

J is TRBJ2-7 and V is TRBV3-1 (or the pseudogene TRBV3-2); D is ambiguous. Germline V gene data show CDR1 as LGHDT and CDR2 as YNNKEL (reference sequence). The V and J ends lost 0 bases and 2 bases respectively, with 8 bases between them. The CDR3 extends over 14 amino acids. CDR3 in DNA: TGTGCCAGCAGCCAAGATTTAACTACCTACGAGCAGTACTTC. Protein: CASSQDLTTYEQYF.

This clone is a singleton in its sample. This chain uses TRBV6-6 with TRBJ2-7; 11 bases fit TRBD1. The trim removed 4 bases at V and 6 bases at J, leaving 5 bases unmatched. Per the germline V gene, CDR1 is MNHNY and CDR2 is SVGAGI (reference sequence). This CDR3 is 14 amino acids long. The CDR3 DNA reads as TGTGCCAGCAGTTGGTCGGGGACAGGGGGCGAGCAGTACTTC. The encoded protein is CASSWSGTGGEQYF.

V gene TRBV30 combines with J gene TRBJ1-1; 10 nucleotides agree with TRBD1. Trimming cost V 2 bases and J 1 base; bases outside gene matches: 7. The CDR3 length is 16 residues. Germline-derived CDR1 and CDR2 are GTSNPN and SVGIG (reference sequence). CDR3 sequence (DNA): TGTGCCTGGAGTCAAAAGGACAGGGGGACGAACACTGAAGCTTTCTTT. Residues: CAWSQKDRGTNTEAFF.

The gene calls are TRBV6-2 or TRBV6-3 and TRBJ2-7; 9 nucleotides agree with TRBD2. CDR1 is MNHEY and CDR2 is SVGEGT in the germline V gene. The ends lost 1 base at V and 3 bases at J; junction bases unmatched: 4. The CDR3 consists of 15 residues. This CDR3 reads CASSYWGSGGYEQYF. Written as DNA, the CDR3 is TGTGCCAGCAGTTACTGGGGTAGCGGGGGCTACGAGCAGTACTTC.

The V call is TRBV28, the J call TRBJ1-4; TRBD1 is a possible D gene (6 bases). Germline V gives CDR1 MDHEN, CDR2 SYDVKM. The CDR3 sequence is 13 residues long. Trimming left V 2 bases short and J 10 bases short, with 11 bases between. This CDR3 reads CASSLTGHGKLFF. The CDR3 nucleotides are TGTGCCAGCAGTTTAACAGGGCACGGAAAACTGTTTTTT.

This rearrangement joins TRBV5-1 to TRBJ2-2, with 11 bases identical to TRBD1. Germline V CDR1 and CDR2: SGHRS, YFSETQ. This CDR3 is built from 16 residues. The junction had 3 bases not matched to a gene; V was cut back by 2 bases and J by 3 bases. CDR3 sequence: CASSFMGQGDTGELFF. CDR3 bases: TGCGCCAGCAGCTTCATGGGACAGGGGGACACCGGGGAGCTGTTTTTT.

The chain employs TRBV6-1 and TRBJ1-5; no reliable D call. Germline CDR1 and CDR2: MNHNS and SASEGT. The CDR3 length is 16 residues. With 4 bases removed from V and 7 bases from J, the gap between germline ends came to 20 bases. CDR3: CASSAPPEDFPQPQHF. The DNA for the CDR3 is TGTGCCAGCAGTGCCCCCCCCGAGGATTTCCCCCAGCCCCAGCATTTT.

V usage is TRBV9 and J usage is TRBJ2-7; 13 bases align to TRBD2. The CDR3 has 15 residues. V lost 3 bases, J lost 4 bases, and 4 bases stayed unmatched. In germline, CDR1 is SGDLS, CDR2 YYNGEE. The chain's CDR3 is CASSAGTSGVYEQYF. The CDR3 nucleotides are TGTGCCAGCAGCGCCGGGACTAGCGGGGTATACGAGCAGTACTTC.

This clone has a handful of counts. The chain joins TRBV5-1 to TRBJ2-5; 11 positions match TRBD2. Germline loops: CDR1 SGHRS, CDR2 YFSETQ. Losses at the gene ends were 0 bases for V and 1 base for J; bases not matched to a gene: 11. The CDR3 is 19 residues long. CDR3 DNA: TGCGCCAGCAGCTTGGCCCGAAGTAGCGGGGGGGTCACCCAAGAGACCCAGTACTTC. This translates into CASSLARSSGGVTQETQYF.

The rearrangement joins TRBV10-3 to TRBJ2-3; TRBD2 matches 9 bases. Germline V lookup: CDR1 ENHRY, CDR2 SYGVKD. The V segment lost 8 bases and the J segment 4 bases; nucleotides outside the gene matches: 1. CDR3 length: 12 residues. The CDR3 here is CAIAGGADTQYF. CDR3 in DNA: TGTGCCATCGCGGGGGGGGCAGATACGCAGTATTTT.

This chain links TRBV2 with TRBJ1-1; 9 positions agree with TRBD1. This CDR3 comprises 16 residues. Germline CDR1 reads SNHLY; CDR2 reads FYNNEI. J was trimmed by 1 base and V by 6 bases; bases with no gene match: 9. In DNA form, the CDR3 reads TGTGCCAGCAGGAAAGGACAGGGGATGGCGAACACTGAAGCTTTCTTT. As protein: CASRKGQGMANTEAFF.

This chain links TRBV9 with TRBJ1-3; D is unclear. This CDR3 is built from 17 residues. Trimming stripped 0 bases from V and 0 bases from J, with 13 bases between. The germline gives CDR1 SGDLS, CDR2 YYNGEE. CDR3 loop: CASSVGRKFLSGNTIYF. CDR3 DNA: TGTGCCAGCAGCGTAGGGAGGAAGTTCCTCTCTGGAAACACCATATATTTT.

The chain recombines TRBV19 with TRBJ1-1, with 7 bases identical to TRBD1. The V and J ends lost 8 bases and 1 base, in that order; junction bases with no gene match: 7. The CDR3 sequence is 14 residues long. Germline values: CDR1 LNHDA, CDR2 SQIVND (reference sequence). CDR3 sequence: CASRLQGQNTEAFF. The CDR3 nucleotides read TGTGCCAGTCGTTTACAGGGGCAGAACACTGAAGCTTTCTTT.

The chain uses TRBV27 and TRBJ2-7, with 9 bases fitting TRBD1. The CDR3 length is 15 residues. Germline V gene data show CDR1 as MNHEY and CDR2 as SMNVEV (reference sequence). The junction had 7 bases not matched to a gene; V was cut back by 5 bases and J by 2 bases. The CDR3 loop is CASSPGQGLTYEQYF. CDR3 in DNA: TGTGCCAGCAGTCCCGGACAGGGGTTAACCTACGAGCAGTACTTC.

About this clone: Germline is not matched at one junction end, which may reflect a read error. This sequence joins TRBV28 and TRBJ2-1, with 8 bases matching TRBD1. CDR3 length: 14 amino acids. From germline, CDR1 is MDHEN and CDR2 SYDVKM. The CDR3 protein is CASTPDRAYDEQFF. In DNA, the CDR3 is TGTGCCAGCACCCCGGACAGGGCCTACGATGAGCAGTTCTTC.

J is TRBJ1-2 and V is TRBV10-3; 11 nucleotides agree with TRBD1. V was pared by 11 bases and J by 7 bases, with 9 bases of the junction left unmatched. The CDR3 has 13 residues. CDR1 and CDR2 (germline): ENHRY, SYGVKD. The chain's CDR3 is CALKRGQGAGYTF. CDR3 coding DNA: TGTGCCTTAAAACGAGGACAGGGGGCTGGCTACACCTTC.

With regard to this clone: The same CDR3 can be traced to other DNA sequences in this sample. The chain uses TRBV19 and TRBJ1-1; 8 positions agree with TRBD1. This CDR3 contains 14 residues. The ends lost 5 bases at V and 3 bases at J; junction bases unmatched: 5. CDR1 and CDR2 from the germline V gene are LNHDA and SQIVND (reference sequence). The CDR3 nucleotides are TGTGCCAGTAGTCCCAGGGGGCGGGACACTGAAGCTTTCTTT. Translated: CASSPRGRDTEAFF. The variable domain in full, with the rest retrieved from reference TRBV19 and TRBJ1-1, is DGGITQSPKYLFRKEGQNVTLSCEQNLNHDAMYWYRQDPGQGLRLIYYSQIVNDFQKGDIAEGYSVSREKKESFPLTVTSAQKNPTAFYLCASSPRGRDTEAFFGQGTRLTVV.

The CDR3, as DNA: TGTGCCAGCAGTTTACTCTCTTATAATTCACCCCTCCACTTT. Amino acids: CASSLLSYNSPLHF. V usage is TRBV28 and J usage is TRBJ1-6; D is uncertain. V lost 2 bases to trimming and J lost 4 bases, with 6 bases between them. CDR1 and CDR2 from the germline V gene are MDHEN and SYDVKM. The CDR3 totals 14 residues.

The gene calls are TRBV12-3 or TRBV12-4 and TRBJ1-5, with unresolved D. CDR3 length equals 13 residues. V lost 7 bases to trimming and J lost 6 bases, with 13 bases between them. CDR3 region: CASTISRIQPQHF. The CDR3 DNA follows: TGTGCCAGCACCATCAGTCGTATTCAGCCCCAGCATTTT.

The rearrangement links TRBV30 to TRBJ1-2; the match to TRBD1 covers 10 bases. The CDR3 runs to 16 residues. Germline V lookup: CDR1 GTSNPN, CDR2 SVGIG (reference sequence). The trim removed 2 bases at V and 8 bases at J, leaving 14 bases unmatched. This CDR3 reads CAWSLSGSGQGYGYTF. The DNA of the CDR3 is TGTGCCTGGAGTCTCTCGGGATCGGGACAGGGGTACGGCTACACCTTC.

This clone was counted between two and nine times. The J gene is TRBJ1-2, the V gene TRBV9; D gene ambiguous. Trimming cost V 3 bases and J 8 bases, with 14 bases left between them. CDR3 length: 13 amino acids. CDR1 is SGDLS, CDR2 YYNGEE, per germline. The CDR3 bases are TGTGCCAGCAGCGCTGGCCCTGTGCAAGGCTACACCTTC. It is translated as CASSAGPVQGYTF. Full variable domain (missing parts from reference TRBV9 and TRBJ1-2): DSGVTQTPKHLITATGQRVTLRCSPRSGDLSVYWYQQSLDQGLQFLIQYYNGEERAKGNILERFSAQQFPDLHSELNLSSLELGDSALYFCASSAGPVQGYTFGSGTRLTVV.

The rearrangement links TRBV6-2 or TRBV6-3 to TRBJ2-1; 12 bases are a match to TRBD1. CDR3 size: 15 residues. Unmatched junction bases numbered 5, after V lost 2 bases and J lost 9 bases. CDR1 and CDR2 (germline): MNHEY, SVGEGT. Here the CDR3 DNA reads TGTGCCAGCAGTTACCCGGGGACAGGGGGCGGTGAGCAGTTCTTC. This gives the protein CASSYPGTGGGEQFF.

CDR3 coding DNA: TGCGCCAGCAGCCAAGAAAACTATGCCACAGATACGCAGTATTTT. Translation gives CASSQENYATDTQYF. This sequence joins TRBV4-1 and TRBJ2-3; D is unresolved. The V end lost 0 bases, the J end lost 2 bases, and 9 bases lay between the germline ends. Per germline, CDR1 MGHRA and CDR2 YSYEKL. This CDR3 contains 15 residues.